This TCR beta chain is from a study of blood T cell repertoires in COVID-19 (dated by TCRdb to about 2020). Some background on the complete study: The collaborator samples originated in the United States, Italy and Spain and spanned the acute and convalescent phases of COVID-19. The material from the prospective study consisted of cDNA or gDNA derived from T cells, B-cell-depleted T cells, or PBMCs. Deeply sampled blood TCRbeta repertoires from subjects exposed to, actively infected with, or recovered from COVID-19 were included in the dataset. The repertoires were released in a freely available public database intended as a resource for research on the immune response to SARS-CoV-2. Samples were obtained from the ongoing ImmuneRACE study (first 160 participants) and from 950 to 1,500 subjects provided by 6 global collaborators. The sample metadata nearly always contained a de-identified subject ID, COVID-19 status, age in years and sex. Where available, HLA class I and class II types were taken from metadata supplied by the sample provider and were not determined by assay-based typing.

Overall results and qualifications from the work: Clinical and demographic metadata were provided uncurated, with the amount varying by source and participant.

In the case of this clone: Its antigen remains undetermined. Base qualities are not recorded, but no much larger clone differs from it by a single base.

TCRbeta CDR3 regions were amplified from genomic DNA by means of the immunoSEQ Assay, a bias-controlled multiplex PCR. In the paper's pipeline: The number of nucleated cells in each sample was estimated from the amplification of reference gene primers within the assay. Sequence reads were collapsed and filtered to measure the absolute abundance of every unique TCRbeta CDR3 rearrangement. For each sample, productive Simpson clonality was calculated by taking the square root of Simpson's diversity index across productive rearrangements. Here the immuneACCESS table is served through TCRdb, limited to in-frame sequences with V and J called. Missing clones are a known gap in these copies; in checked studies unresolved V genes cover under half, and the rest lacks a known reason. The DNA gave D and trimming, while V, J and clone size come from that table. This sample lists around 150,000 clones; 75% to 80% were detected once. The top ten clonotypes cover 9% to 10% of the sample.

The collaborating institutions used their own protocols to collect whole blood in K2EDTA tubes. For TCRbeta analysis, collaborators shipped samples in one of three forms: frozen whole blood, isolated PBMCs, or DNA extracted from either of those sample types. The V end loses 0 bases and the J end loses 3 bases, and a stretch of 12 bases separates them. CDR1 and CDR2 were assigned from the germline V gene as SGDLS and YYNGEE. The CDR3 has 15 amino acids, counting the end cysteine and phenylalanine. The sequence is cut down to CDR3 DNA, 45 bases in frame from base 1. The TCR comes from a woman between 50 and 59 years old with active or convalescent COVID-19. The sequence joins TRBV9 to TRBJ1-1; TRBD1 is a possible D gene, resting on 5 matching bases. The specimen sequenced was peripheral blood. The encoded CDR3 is CASSVVQGLDTEAFF. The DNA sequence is TGTGCCAGCAGCGTAGTCCAGGGCTTGGACACTGAAGCTTTCTTT.